What follows is one T cell receptor (beta chain) and its context. The target antigen is unknown. With 1 base removed from V and 2 bases from J, the gap between germline ends came to 11 bases. The CDR3 loop spans 15 amino acids. These data belong to a study of CD8 T cells in ankylosing spondylitis. General study findings and limits: With a CD8+ phenotype, disease-linked clones were relatively rare in peripheral blood. Some motif variants had been reported before (in reactive arthritis synovial fluid and blood). About 8 highly homologous variants made up a TCR beta motif, and this motif appeared characteristic of ankylosing spondylitis blood. Reports say disease-linked clones showed up significantly more in matched ankylosing spondylitis synovial fluid.

TCRdb analysed the 5' RACE reads with MiXCR anew, one entry per CDR3 protein. The sample has roughly 670,000 distinct CDR3 sequences; 19% are singletons. The clonotype comes from a male donor with ankylosing spondylitis. V is TRBV12-3 or TRBV12-4 and J is TRBJ2-5; perhaps TRBD1 as D (5 bases). Sequencing input: blood, either unsorted or a sorted T cell fraction (not recorded which). CDR3 sequence: CASSLGVGQQETQYF. CDR3 coding DNA: TGTGCCAGCAGTTTAGGGGTCGGACAACAAGAGACCCAGTACTTC.